This TCR beta chain was captured in a study of blood T cell repertoires in COVID-19. Here immunoSEQ multiplex PCR was the method, and the copy in TCRdb shows in-frame clones only, minus some. The sample lists about 150,000 clones; roughly 80% were seen once. Germline V gene sequence: CDR1 WNHNN, CDR2 SYGVQD (reference sequence). The CDR3 has 16 amino acids. The ends lost 5 bases at V and 2 bases at J; junction bases unmatched: 6. V is TRBV10-1 and J is TRBJ2-3; 11 positions agree with TRBD2. The sample comprised peripheral blood. The clonotype comes from a woman aged 80 or older with acute or convalescent COVID-19. DNA of the CDR3: TGCGCCAGCAGTCCCGAGACTAGCGGGAACACAGATACGCAGTATTTT. Translating gives CASSPETSGNTDTQYF.